A single sample gave rise to the 13 T cell receptor beta chains below, sequenced in a study of OX40 agonist ivuxolimab in advanced cancers. The protocol was immunoSEQ multiplex PCR, while the TCRdb copy is restricted to in-frame clones and leaves out a portion. The sample records some 38,000 clones, more than 85% being singletons. Specimen: CD4+ or CD8+ T cells sorted from blood, collected in a trial of the OX40 agonist ivuxolimab. The receptors originated from an adult with an advanced solid tumor such as melanoma, head and neck, liver or kidney cancer.

The chain uses TRBV7-3 and TRBJ2-3; TRBD2 matches at 11 bases. The CDR3 covers 20 residues. After removal of 5 bases from V and 12 bases from J, the junction contained 28 bases not matched to a gene. The V gene's germline CDR1 is SGHTA and CDR2 FQGTGA. The CDR3 DNA sequence: TGTGCCAGCAGCCCCTTTAAGGGGCTAGCGGGGGGCCTTCATCCTCACCCACAGTATTTT. It specifies CASSPFKGLAGGLHPHPQYF.

The chain links TRBV6-4 to TRBJ2-3, with D possibly being TRBD2 (7 bases). The germline V and J ends were trimmed by 0 bases and 7 bases, with 17 bases remaining between them. Germline V gene data show CDR1 as MRHNA and CDR2 as SNTAGT. The CDR3 is 16 residues long. This chain's CDR3 is CASSDSGWGGQNTQYF. DNA for the CDR3: TGTGCCAGCAGTGACTCTGGGTGGGGGGGCCAGAATACGCAGTATTTT.

Notes on this clone: The junction does not match germline at one end; this may be a read error. This chain links TRBV15 with TRBJ1-1; no reliable D call. CDR1 LNHNV and CDR2 YYDKDF come from the germline V gene (reference sequence). This CDR3 has 12 amino acids. The CDR3 bases are TGTGCCACCAGCAGAGTGAGATCTGAGGCTTTCTTT. Protein: CATSRVRSEAFF. The variable domain in full, with the rest retrieved from reference TRBV15 and TRBJ1-1, is DAMVIQNPRYQVTQFGKPVTLSCSQTLNHNVMYWYQQKSSQAPKLLFHYYDKDFNNEADTPDNFQSRRPNTSFCFLDIRSPGLGDTAMYLCATSRVRSEAFFGQGTRLTVV.

This chain links TRBV2 with TRBJ1-5, with a possible D match to TRBD1 (5 bases). V gave up 7 bases and J gave up 6 bases, with 16 bases separating them. CDR1 is SNHLY, CDR2 FYNNEI, per germline. The length of the CDR3 is 14 residues. The CDR3 sequence is CASKSGAGGQPQHF. The CDR3 DNA is TGTGCCAGCAAGTCCGGGGCCGGGGGTCAGCCCCAGCATTTT.

V is TRBV5-1 and J is TRBJ2-5, with a weak D call TRBD1 (6 bases). The CDR3 totals 14 residues. CDR1 and CDR2 (germline): SGHRS, YFSETQ. Deletions cut 2 bases from V and 4 bases from J, with 12 bases between. In DNA form, the CDR3 reads TGCGCCAGCAGCTTACTGGGGGCCAGAGAGACCCAGTACTTC. It codes for CASSLLGARETQYF.

The chain employs TRBV11-2 and TRBJ2-7; the match to TRBD2 covers 7 bases. The V gene's germline CDR1 is SGHAT and CDR2 FQNNGV. The CDR3 has 15 residues. The V gene end was trimmed by 5 bases and the J gene end by 6 bases; junction bases not matched to a gene: 13. The CDR3 nucleotides read TGTGCCAGCAGCAAGGATAGGGGCGGGGGACGCGAGCAGTACTTC. Its protein is CASSKDRGGGREQYF.

The CDR3 nucleotides are TGTGCCAGCAAGCAAGGGGTAACCGGGGAGCTGTTTTTT. As protein: CASKQGVTGELFF. The rearrangement joins TRBV9 to TRBJ2-2; tentatively, D is TRBD1 (5 bases). Germline CDR1 SGDLS, CDR2 YYNGEE. Trimming shortened V by 6 bases and J by 5 bases, and 11 bases separated the two germline ends. This CDR3 is 13 amino acids long.

The chain's CDR3 is CASTRQGNEKLFF. CDR3 DNA: TGTGCCAGCACGCGGCAGGGTAATGAAAAACTGTTTTTT. V usage is TRBV6-6 and J usage is TRBJ1-4; D may be TRBD1 (5 bases). The CDR3 length is 13 residues. V lost 7 bases and J lost 4, with 10 bases in between. CDR1 is MNHNY and CDR2 is SVGAGI in the germline V gene (reference sequence).

The chain uses TRBV7-3 and TRBJ1-1, with D hard to call. V lost 6 bases to trimming and J lost 1 base, with 12 bases between them. This CDR3 has 14 residues. Germline CDR1 and CDR2: SGHTA and FQGTGA. The CDR3 nucleotides read TGTGCCAGCAGGGAGGACCCCCCGAACACTGAAGCTTTCTTT. Translating gives CASREDPPNTEAFF.

Worth noting for this clone: A junction boundary mismatches the germline segment, possibly from a read error. The chain couples TRBV7-7 to TRBJ2-2; D may match TRBD1 or TRBD2 (8 bases each). The CDR3 runs to 17 residues. Germline CDR1 reads SSHAT; CDR2 reads FNYEAQ (reference sequence). The CDR3 here is CASSSSGGTGNTGELFF. In DNA, the CDR3 is TGTGCTAGCAGCTCCTCGGGGGGGACAGGGAACACCGGGGAGCTGTTTTTT.

J is TRBJ1-2 and V is TRBV5-1, with 7 nucleotides matching TRBD1. Germline CDR1 is SGHRS and CDR2 is YFSETQ. This CDR3 has 15 residues. V shed 1 base and J 3 bases; nucleotides not matched to a gene: 6. CDR3 protein: CASSLKQGEDYGYTF. The CDR3 DNA reads TGCGCCAGCAGCTTGAAGCAGGGGGAAGACTATGGCTACACCTTC. The whole variable domain, remainder taken from reference TRBV5-1 and TRBJ1-2, is KAGVTQTPRYLIKTRGQQVTLSCSPISGHRSVSWYQQTPGQGLQFLFEYFSETQRNKGNFPGRFSGRQFSNSRSEMNVSTLELGDSALYLCASSLKQGEDYGYTFGSGTRLTVV.

This clone is medium-sized by share. V is TRBV7-2 and J is TRBJ2-1, with D possibly TRBD2 on 6 matching bases. The CDR3 loop spans 15 amino acids. With 2 bases removed from V and 9 bases from J, the gap between germline ends came to 17 bases. Germline assignment: CDR1 SGHTA and CDR2 FQGNSA. This CDR3 is CASSLTRTGGSEQFF. The DNA for the CDR3 is TGTGCCAGCAGCTTAACCAGAACTGGAGGGAGTGAGCAGTTCTTC.

The V and J genes are TRBV2 and TRBJ1-2, with D uncertain. V was trimmed by 4 bases and J by 4 bases, leaving 10 bases between them. The germline CDR1 and CDR2 sequences are SNHLY and FYNNEI. The CDR3 runs to 13 residues. The CDR3 is CASSGAGPYGYTF. Here the CDR3 DNA reads TGTGCCAGCAGTGGTGCAGGACCCTATGGCTACACCTTC.